These 32 T cell receptor beta chains originate from one sample sequenced in a study of cytomegalovirus exposure and HLA in healthy donors. Researchers ran the PCR with 60 Vbeta and 13 Jbeta primers. Repertoires were generated with immunoSEQ multiplex PCR, while TCRdb's copy carries only in-frame clones and drops some. The data show under 300,000 clones, nearly 95% seen once. Input material: PBMCs. The receptors stem from a girl aged 2 to 9 in good health and CMV-seronegative.

The rearrangement links TRBV11-2 to TRBJ2-1; 15 bases are shared with TRBD2. The CDR3 totals 17 residues. Germline V gene lookup returns CDR1 SGHAT and CDR2 FQNNGV. V dropped 0 bases and J dropped 9; count of bases not matched to a gene: 6. CDR3 region: CASSLEGLAGGFGEQFF. CDR3 nucleotides: TGTGCCAGCAGCTTAGAAGGACTAGCGGGGGGGTTTGGTGAGCAGTTCTTC.

This chain joins TRBV25-1 and TRBJ2-1; D is perhaps TRBD2 (5 bases). CDR1 and CDR2 from the germline V gene are MGHDK and SYGVNS. The CDR3 totals 17 residues. The V end was cut by 3 bases, the J end by 1 base, with 16 bases between. The CDR3 DNA is TGTGCCAGCAGTGATCCCACACGGGGAGCATCCTACAATGAGCAGTTCTTC. Residues: CASSDPTRGASYNEQFF.

This clone was detected once. V is TRBV23-1 and J is TRBJ2-7; 8 positions agree with TRBD1. TRBV23-1 is classed as an ORF, of uncertain function. This CDR3 spans 14 amino acids. V dropped 2 bases and J dropped 6; count of bases not matched to a gene: 6. The CDR3 sequence is CASSQTGGLAEQYF. The CDR3 DNA is TGCGCCAGCAGTCAAACAGGGGGATTAGCCGAGCAGTACTTC.

In DNA, the CDR3 is TGCGCCAGCAGCCAAGAGAGCGGGAGTAGCTCCTACAATGAGCAGTTCTTC. Protein product: CASSQESGSSSYNEQFF. This sequence joins TRBV4-1 and TRBJ2-1; 8 bases are a match to TRBD2. The CDR3 is made up of 17 amino acids. CDR1 MGHRA and CDR2 YSYEKL come from the germline V gene. J was trimmed by 0 bases and V by 0 bases; bases with no gene match: 4.

The V call is TRBV28, the J call TRBJ1-1, with 9 nucleotides matching TRBD1. Germline loops: CDR1 MDHEN, CDR2 SYDVKM. This CDR3 has 12 residues. V lost 6 bases and J lost 10; bases outside the gene matches: 6. The CDR3 region is CASSWDRVLAFF. CDR3 bases: TGTGCCAGCAGCTGGGACAGGGTGTTAGCTTTCTTT.

In DNA, the CDR3 is TGTGCCAGTAGGACAGAGGTGAACACCGGGGAGCTGTTTTTT. Amino acids: CASRTEVNTGELFF. This sequence joins TRBV19 and TRBJ2-2, with TRBD1 as a possible D gene (5 bases). Per the germline V gene, CDR1 is LNHDA and CDR2 is SQIVND (reference sequence). The V end lost 6 bases, the J end lost 1 base, and 9 bases lay between the germline ends. The CDR3 contains 14 residues.

This clone was counted a single time. The CDR3 spells CASSLAGGQPQHF. The DNA of the CDR3 is TGTGCCAGTAGCCTCGCGGGGGGTCAGCCCCAGCATTTT. The chain recombines TRBV19 with TRBJ1-5, with D perhaps matching TRBD1 (5 bases). The CDR3 is 13 amino acids. Germline V CDR1 and CDR2: LNHDA, SQIVND (reference sequence). V lost 6 bases and J 6 bases, leaving 12 bases between the germline ends. The full variable domain, its missing parts supplied by reference TRBV19 and TRBJ1-5, is DGGITQSPKYLFRKEGQNVTLSCEQNLNHDAMYWYRQDPGQGLRLIYYSQIVNDFQKGDIAEGYSVSREKKESFPLTVTSAQKNPTAFYLCASSLAGGQPQHFGDGTRLSIL.

This chain links TRBV28 with TRBJ1-5; 8 bases match TRBD1. Germline values: CDR1 MDHEN, CDR2 SYDVKM. This CDR3 spans 15 amino acids. Trimming cost V 6 bases and J 2 bases; bases outside gene matches: 6. CDR3 region: CASRGQVAGNQPQHF. In DNA form, the CDR3 reads TGTGCCAGCAGGGGACAGGTCGCGGGCAATCAGCCCCAGCATTTT. Full variable domain (outside the CDR3, taken from reference TRBV28 and TRBJ1-5): DVKVTQSSRYLVKRTGEKVFLECVQDMDHENMFWYRQDPGLGLRLIYFSYDVKMKEKGDIPEGYSVSREKKERFSLILESASTNQTSMYLCASRGQVAGNQPQHFGDGTRLSIL.

This clone has a single count. The chain employs TRBV5-4 and TRBJ2-7; 12 positions agree with TRBD2. The CDR3 covers 18 residues. CDR1 and CDR2 from the germline V gene are SGHNT and YYREEE (reference sequence). The junction had 13 bases not matched to a gene; V was cut back by 4 bases and J by 2 bases. CDR3 sequence reads: CASSPPPDLAGGPYEQYF. The CDR3 nucleotides are TGTGCCAGCAGCCCGCCCCCCGACCTAGCGGGAGGGCCCTACGAGCAGTACTTC.

This clone occurred a few times. The V gene is TRBV25-1, the J gene TRBJ2-7; D may be TRBD2 (6 bases). Deletions cut 3 bases from V and 4 bases from J, with 16 bases between. The length of the CDR3 is 15 residues. Germline V gene lookup returns CDR1 MGHDK and CDR2 SYGVNS. The chain's CDR3 is CASSDRTIGVYEQYF. The DNA for the CDR3 is TGTGCCAGCAGTGACAGGACTATCGGGGTTTACGAGCAGTACTTC.

V and J are TRBV6-1 and TRBJ2-1, with 9 positions matching TRBD1. The ends lost 5 bases at V and 13 bases at J; junction bases unmatched: 9. Germline loops: CDR1 MNHNS, CDR2 SASEGT. The CDR3 covers 13 residues. The CDR3 region has the DNA TGTGCCAGCAGTCCCCCGGGGGGACAGGGACAGTTCTTC. This translates into CASSPPGGQGQFF.

The chain joins TRBV13 to TRBJ2-7, with TRBD2 identical over 9 bases. CDR3 length: 17 residues. CDR1 PRHDT and CDR2 FYEKMQ come from the germline V gene (reference sequence). The trim removed 2 bases at V and 1 base at J, leaving 9 bases unmatched. In DNA form, the CDR3 reads TGTGCCAGCAGCTTAAGGATGCGGCGGGAGGGTTCCTACGAGCAGTACTTC. Its translation: CASSLRMRREGSYEQYF.

The V and J genes are TRBV19 and TRBJ1-4, with D unresolved. Germline-derived CDR1 and CDR2 are LNHDA and SQIVND (reference sequence). V was shortened by 3 bases and J by 7 bases, with 12 bases between the two germline ends. CDR3 length: 14 residues. The CDR3 DNA reads TGTGCCAGTAGTATGTTGATGTCGGGTGAAAAACTGTTTTTT. Encoded protein: CASSMLMSGEKLFF.

V is TRBV19 and J is TRBJ2-3; D uncertain. The CDR3 loop spans 16 amino acids. Germline assignment: CDR1 LNHDA and CDR2 SQIVND (reference sequence). Trimming pared 3 bases from V and 0 bases from J, leaving 13 bases between. The CDR3 here is CASSIGLPVSTDTQYF. CDR3 nucleotide sequence: TGTGCCAGTAGTATTGGCTTGCCAGTTAGCACAGATACGCAGTATTTT.

The V and J genes are TRBV4-1 and TRBJ2-1; D is undetermined. Germline CDR1 and CDR2: MGHRA and YSYEKL. The CDR3 is 15 amino acids. Trimming pared 1 base from V and 2 bases from J, leaving 9 bases between. CDR3 loop: CASSQVLDTYNEQFF. CDR3 bases: TGCGCCAGCAGCCAAGTGTTAGATACCTACAATGAGCAGTTCTTC.

CDR3 bases: TGCGCCAGCAGCCCCGGGGTAGGGTACGAGCAGTACTTC. The encoded protein is CASSPGVGYEQYF. The chain links TRBV5-1 to TRBJ2-5, with TRBD2 as a possible D gene (5 bases). The better agreement between TRBJ2-7 and the DNA end casts doubt on the J call. In germline, CDR1 is SGHRS, CDR2 YFSETQ. This CDR3 has 13 amino acids.

The chain is built from TRBV9 and TRBJ2-1; D is unclear. The CDR3 length is 8 residues. The V end was cut by 8 bases, the J end by 12 bases, with 6 bases between. Germline lookup yields CDR1 SGDLS and CDR2 YYNGEE. CDR3 residues: CARPGQFF. CDR3 DNA: TGTGCCAGGCCCGGGCAGTTCTTC.

The DNA of the CDR3 is TGTGCCAGCAGGGCTGACAGGGGGCAGGGTGAAAAACTGTTTTTT. It is translated as CASRADRGQGEKLFF. The chain has TRBV2 and TRBJ1-4; 10 nucleotides agree with TRBD1. V gave up 6 bases and J gave up 7 bases; unmatched junction bases: 8. The CDR3 is 15 residues long. The germline V gene has CDR1 SNHLY and CDR2 FYNNEI.

The chain employs TRBV30 and TRBJ2-7; 10 nucleotides align to TRBD2. The CDR3 contains 13 residues. CDR1 and CDR2 from the germline V gene are GTSNPN and SVGIG (reference sequence). V was clipped by 3 bases and J by 7 bases; unmatched bases: 6. CDR3 DNA: TGTGCCTGGAGCCCAGCGGGGGGGCCGGAGCAGTACTTC. Its translation: CAWSPAGGPEQYF.

The chain uses TRBV5-1 and TRBJ2-7; the match to TRBD2 covers 12 bases. V gave up 3 bases and J gave up 0 bases; unmatched junction bases: 7. This CDR3 spans 17 amino acids. The germline V gene encodes CDR1 SGHRS and CDR2 YFSETQ. Written as DNA, the CDR3 is TGCGCCAGCAGCTCCGGACTAGCGGGGAGTAGCTCCTACGAGCAGTACTTC. Its protein is CASSSGLAGSSSYEQYF.

The V gene is TRBV2, the J gene TRBJ1-1; D is unresolved. Trimming cost V 7 bases and J 3 bases, with 9 bases left between them. This CDR3 has 12 residues. The germline gives CDR1 SNHLY, CDR2 FYNNEI. CDR3 bases: TGTGCCAGCACCCCGTCTTACACTGAAGCTTTCTTT. Residues: CASTPSYTEAFF.

The chain combines TRBV27 with TRBJ2-7, with D uncertain. The V gene's germline CDR1 is MNHEY and CDR2 SMNVEV (reference sequence). The CDR3 has 17 amino acids. V was pared by 0 bases and J by 0 bases, with 15 bases between. The CDR3 sequence: CASSLSFFSVSSYEQYF. DNA for the CDR3: TGTGCCAGCAGTTTATCTTTTTTCTCAGTCAGCTCCTACGAGCAGTACTTC.

This chain connects TRBV29-1 to TRBJ2-3; 9 nucleotides align to TRBD2. The CDR3 spans 14 residues. CDR1 is SQVTM, CDR2 ANQGSEA, per germline. Unmatched junction bases numbered 6, after V lost 4 bases and J lost 4 bases. CDR3 DNA sequence: TGCAGCGTTGTTTCCGCGGGGGGGCCAGATACGCAGTATTTT. Amino acids: CSVVSAGGPDTQYF.

In its sample, this clone was seen once. This chain links TRBV5-1 with TRBJ2-7, with 7 bases identical to TRBD1. The CDR3 is 11 residues long. V lost 8 bases and J lost 3; bases outside the gene matches: 2. Germline V gives CDR1 SGHRS, CDR2 YFSETQ. Here the CDR3 reads CARRGLYEQYF. DNA of the CDR3: TGCGCCAGGAGGGGGCTCTACGAGCAGTACTTC.

The sample holds a few counts of this clone. The CDR3 DNA sequence: TGTGCCAGCAGCTTAGGCATAGATAGCAATCAGCCCCAGCATTTT. It yields the protein CASSLGIDSNQPQHF. V usage is TRBV7-8 and J usage is TRBJ1-5; no firm D call. Germline V gene data show CDR1 as SGHVS and CDR2 as FQNEAQ. The CDR3 has 15 amino acids. Trimming removed 1 base at V and 0 bases at J, with 7 bases between.

V and J are TRBV7-6 and TRBJ1-1, with D possibly being TRBD1 (5 bases). Germline V CDR1 and CDR2: SGHVS, FNYEAQ. The CDR3 extends over 14 amino acids. Trimming stripped 4 bases from V and 3 bases from J, with 12 bases between. The CDR3 spells CASSSTAWDTEAFF. The CDR3 nucleotides are TGTGCCAGCAGCTCGACAGCTTGGGACACTGAAGCTTTCTTT.

This clone has more than one count but fewer than ten. The rearrangement joins TRBV29-1 to TRBJ1-4; TRBD1 matches 7 bases. CDR3 length equals 15 residues. Looked up from germline, CDR1 is SQVTM and CDR2 is ANQGSEA. V lost 5 bases, J lost 4 bases, and 10 bases stayed unmatched. The CDR3 sequence: CSVYYPGQYNEKLFF. The CDR3 nucleotides are TGCAGCGTTTACTACCCGGGACAGTATAATGAAAAACTGTTTTTT.

V and J are TRBV28 and TRBJ1-4; no clear D. This CDR3 contains 15 residues. Per germline, CDR1 MDHEN and CDR2 SYDVKM. The ends were cut back, 2 bases at V and 4 bases at J, with 11 bases in the middle. In nucleotides, the CDR3 is TGTGCCAGCAGTTTAAGCGGGGAGGGTAATGAAAAACTGTTTTTT. It is translated as CASSLSGEGNEKLFF.

This chain connects TRBV6-5 to TRBJ2-7, with D uncertain. This CDR3 contains 15 residues. Trimming pared 2 bases from V and 0 bases from J, leaving 11 bases between. Germline CDR1 MNHEY, CDR2 SVGAGI. In DNA form, the CDR3 reads TGTGCCAGCAGTTACGATGTAGAGTACTCCTACGAGCAGTACTTC. This codes for CASSYDVEYSYEQYF.

The rearrangement joins TRBV11-2 to TRBJ1-4; 9 positions agree with TRBD1. Germline-derived CDR1 and CDR2 are SGHAT and FQNNGV. V shed 5 bases and J 7 bases; nucleotides not matched to a gene: 5. This CDR3 has 14 amino acids. This CDR3 reads CASSPGTGSEKLFF. CDR3 DNA sequence: TGTGCCAGCAGCCCCGGGACAGGGAGTGAAAAACTGTTTTTT.

J is TRBJ1-2 and V is TRBV6-1, with D maybe TRBD1 (5 bases). CDR3 size: 13 residues. CDR1 and CDR2 (germline): MNHNS, SASEGT. V lost 8 bases, J lost 4 bases, and 14 bases lay in between. CDR3 amino acids: CASRTGGTYGYTF. CDR3 in DNA: TGTGCCAGCCGAACAGGAGGGACCTATGGCTACACCTTC.

In its sample, this clone was seen once. One end of the junction fails to match germline, which may point to a read error. The gene calls are TRBV30 and TRBJ2-4, with 8 bases aligning to TRBD1. This CDR3 region has 13 residues. Germline values: CDR1 GTSNPN, CDR2 SVGIG (reference sequence). CDR3: CAWRARGQALANF. For the CDR3, the DNA is TGTGCCTGGAGGGCAAGGGGACAGGCGCTGGCTAACTTC.